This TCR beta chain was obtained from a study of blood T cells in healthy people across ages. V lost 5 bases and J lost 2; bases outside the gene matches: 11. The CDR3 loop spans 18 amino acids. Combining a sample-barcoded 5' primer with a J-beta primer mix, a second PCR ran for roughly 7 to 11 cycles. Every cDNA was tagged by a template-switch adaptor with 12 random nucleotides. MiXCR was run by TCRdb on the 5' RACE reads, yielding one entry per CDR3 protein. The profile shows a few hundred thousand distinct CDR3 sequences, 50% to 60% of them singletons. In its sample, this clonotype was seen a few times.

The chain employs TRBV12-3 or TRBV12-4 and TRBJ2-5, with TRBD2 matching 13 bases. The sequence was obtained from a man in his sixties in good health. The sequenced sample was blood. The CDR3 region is CASSPGTSGVSVQETQYF. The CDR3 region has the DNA TGTGCCAGCAGTCCCGGGACTAGCGGGGTGTCCGTTCAAGAGACCCAGTACTTC.